This T cell receptor beta chain stems from a study of T cell repertoires in cytomegalovirus infection. In TCRdb, the reads were re-called with MiXCR into one record per CDR3 protein. The top ten hold around 13% of the sample, which has about 530,000 distinct CDR3 sequences, approximately 26% seen once. The CDR3 sequence is 14 residues long. Germline values: CDR1 MDHEN, CDR2 SYDVKM. V dropped 6 bases and J dropped 1; count of bases not matched to a gene: 3. At least ten counts were recorded for this clonotype. The J gene is TRBJ1-1, the V gene TRBV28, with TRBD1 matching over 9 bases. Sequenced material: PBMCs. The receptor was derived from a human donor in good health (CMV status not recorded). Some clones in this sample may be carry-over from other donors' samples. CDR3 sequence: CASRSGQGNTEAFF. CDR3 sequence (DNA): TGTGCCAGCAGGTCGGGACAGGGGAACACTGAAGCTTTCTTT.